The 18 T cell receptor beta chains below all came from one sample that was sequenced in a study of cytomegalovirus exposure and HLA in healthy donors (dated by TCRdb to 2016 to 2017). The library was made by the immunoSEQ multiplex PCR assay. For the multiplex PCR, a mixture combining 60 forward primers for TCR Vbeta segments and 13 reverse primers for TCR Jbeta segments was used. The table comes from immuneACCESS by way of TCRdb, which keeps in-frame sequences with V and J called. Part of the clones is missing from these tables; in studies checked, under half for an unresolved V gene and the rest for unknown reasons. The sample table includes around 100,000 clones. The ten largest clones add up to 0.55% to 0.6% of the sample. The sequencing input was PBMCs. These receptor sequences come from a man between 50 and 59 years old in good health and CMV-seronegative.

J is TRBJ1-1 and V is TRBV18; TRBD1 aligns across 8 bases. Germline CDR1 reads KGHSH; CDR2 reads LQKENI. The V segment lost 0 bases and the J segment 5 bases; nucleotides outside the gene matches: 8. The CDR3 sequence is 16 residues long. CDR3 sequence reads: CASSPPDPRGHTEAFF. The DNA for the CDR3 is TGTGCCAGCTCACCACCGGATCCCAGGGGGCATACTGAAGCTTTCTTT.

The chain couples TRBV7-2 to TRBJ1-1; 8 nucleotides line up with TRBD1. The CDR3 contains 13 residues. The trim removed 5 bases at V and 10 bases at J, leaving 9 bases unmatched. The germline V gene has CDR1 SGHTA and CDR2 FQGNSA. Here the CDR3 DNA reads TGTGCCAGCAGCCCAAACAGGGGGTCGGGAGCTTTCTTT. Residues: CASSPNRGSGAFF.

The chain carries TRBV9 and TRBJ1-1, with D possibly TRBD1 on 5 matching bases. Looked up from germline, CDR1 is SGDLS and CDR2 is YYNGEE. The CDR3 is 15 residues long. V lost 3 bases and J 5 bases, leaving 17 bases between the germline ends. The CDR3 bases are TGTGCCAGCAGCGCCGAAGGGATTGGGGCGACTGAAGCTTTCTTT. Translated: CASSAEGIGATEAFF.

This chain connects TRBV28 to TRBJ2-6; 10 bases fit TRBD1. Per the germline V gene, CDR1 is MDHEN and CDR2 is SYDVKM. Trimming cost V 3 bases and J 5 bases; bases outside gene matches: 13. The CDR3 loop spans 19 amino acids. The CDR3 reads CASSFLGQGGSPRANVLTF. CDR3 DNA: TGTGCCAGCAGTTTCTTAGGACAGGGGGGTTCTCCTAGGGCCAACGTCCTGACTTTC.

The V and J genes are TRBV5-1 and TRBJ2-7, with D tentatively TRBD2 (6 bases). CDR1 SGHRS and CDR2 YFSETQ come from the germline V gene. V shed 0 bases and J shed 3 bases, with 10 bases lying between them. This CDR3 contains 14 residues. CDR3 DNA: TGCGCCAGCAGCTTGGTCCCGGGGGTCTACGAGCAGTACTTC. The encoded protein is CASSLVPGVYEQYF.

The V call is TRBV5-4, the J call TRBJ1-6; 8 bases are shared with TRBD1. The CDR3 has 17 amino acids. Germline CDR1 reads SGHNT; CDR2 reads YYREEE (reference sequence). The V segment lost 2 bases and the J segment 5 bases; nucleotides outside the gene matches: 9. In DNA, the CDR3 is TGTGCCAGCAGCTTTAAGCCACAGGGGGTGAATAATTCACCCCTCCACTTT. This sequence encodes CASSFKPQGVNNSPLHF.

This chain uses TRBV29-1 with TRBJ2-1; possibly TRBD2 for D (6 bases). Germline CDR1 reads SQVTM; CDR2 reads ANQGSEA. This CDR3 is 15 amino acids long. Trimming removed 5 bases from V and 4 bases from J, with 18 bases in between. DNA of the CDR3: TGCAGCGTTACCCTCCTGGAGGGACCTTACAATGAGCAGTTCTTC. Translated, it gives CSVTLLEGPYNEQFF.

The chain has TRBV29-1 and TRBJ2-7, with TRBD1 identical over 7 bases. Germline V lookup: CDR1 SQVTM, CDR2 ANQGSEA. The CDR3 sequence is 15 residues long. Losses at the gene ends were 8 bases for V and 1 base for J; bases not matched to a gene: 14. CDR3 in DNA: TGCAGCATATTGAAGTTAAGGGACAGATCCTACGAGCAGTACTTC. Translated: CSILKLRDRSYEQYF.

The CDR3 sequence: CASSAGSTNNQPQHF. The CDR3 DNA reads TGTGCCAGCAGTGCAGGATCGACTAATAATCAGCCCCAGCATTTT. The chain is built from TRBV2 and TRBJ1-5; D call uncertain. This CDR3 has 15 amino acids. The germline V gene has CDR1 SNHLY and CDR2 FYNNEI. V was shortened by 4 bases and J by 4 bases, with 14 bases between the two germline ends.

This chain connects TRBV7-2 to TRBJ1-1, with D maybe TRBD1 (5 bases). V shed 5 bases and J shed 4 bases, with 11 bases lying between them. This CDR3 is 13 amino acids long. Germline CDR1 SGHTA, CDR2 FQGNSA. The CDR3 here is CASSPRGGTEAFF. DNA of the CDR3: TGTGCCAGCAGCCCTAGGGGAGGCACTGAAGCTTTCTTT. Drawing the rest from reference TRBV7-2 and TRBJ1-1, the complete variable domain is GAGVSQSPSNKVTEKGKDVELRCDPISGHTALYWYRQSLGQGLEFLIYFQGNSAPDKSGLPSDRFSAERTGGSVSTLTIQRTQQEDSAVYLCASSPRGGTEAFFGQGTRLTVV.

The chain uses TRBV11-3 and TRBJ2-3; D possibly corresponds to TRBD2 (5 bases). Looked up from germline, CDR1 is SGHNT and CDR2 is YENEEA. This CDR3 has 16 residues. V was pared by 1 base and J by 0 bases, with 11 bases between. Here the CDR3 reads CASSLGAEGSTDTQYF. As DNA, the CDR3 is TGTGCCAGCAGCTTAGGGGCTGAGGGTAGCACAGATACGCAGTATTTT.

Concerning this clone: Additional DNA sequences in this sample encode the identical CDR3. CDR3 coding DNA: TGCGCCAGCAGCCAGAATAAGGGGGATAATTCACCCCTCCACTTT. Its protein is CASSQNKGDNSPLHF. The V gene is TRBV4-3, the J gene TRBJ1-6, with TRBD1 as a possible D gene (6 bases). The CDR3 totals 15 residues. Per the germline V gene, CDR1 is LGHNA and CDR2 is YSLEER. V was shortened by 3 bases and J by 5 bases, with 11 bases between the two germline ends.

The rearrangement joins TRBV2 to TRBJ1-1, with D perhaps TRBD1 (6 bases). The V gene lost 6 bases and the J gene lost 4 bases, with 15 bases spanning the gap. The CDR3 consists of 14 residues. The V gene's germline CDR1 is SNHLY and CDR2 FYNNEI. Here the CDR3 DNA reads TGTGCCAGCAGGAGCCCAGGGGACGGCACTGAAGCTTTCTTT. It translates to CASRSPGDGTEAFF.

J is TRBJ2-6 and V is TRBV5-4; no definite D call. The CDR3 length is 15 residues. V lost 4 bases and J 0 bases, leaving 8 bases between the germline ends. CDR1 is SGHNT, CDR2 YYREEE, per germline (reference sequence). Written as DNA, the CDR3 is TGTGCCAGCAGCCAGATAGCCTCTGGGGCCAACGTCCTGACTTTC. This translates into CASSQIASGANVLTF.

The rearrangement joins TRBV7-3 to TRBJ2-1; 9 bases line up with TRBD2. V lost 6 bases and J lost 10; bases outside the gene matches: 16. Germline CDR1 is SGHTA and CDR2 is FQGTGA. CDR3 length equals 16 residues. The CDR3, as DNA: TGTGCCAGCAGGTCTAGCGGTAGCGGGAGCTCGGGGGAGCAGTTCTTC. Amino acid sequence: CASRSSGSGSSGEQFF.

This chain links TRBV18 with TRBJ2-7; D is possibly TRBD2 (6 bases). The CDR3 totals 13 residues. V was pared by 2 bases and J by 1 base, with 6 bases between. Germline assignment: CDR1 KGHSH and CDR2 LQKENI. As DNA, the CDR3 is TGTGCCAGCTCACCAGGGGGGTCCTACGAGCAGTACTTC. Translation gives CASSPGGSYEQYF.

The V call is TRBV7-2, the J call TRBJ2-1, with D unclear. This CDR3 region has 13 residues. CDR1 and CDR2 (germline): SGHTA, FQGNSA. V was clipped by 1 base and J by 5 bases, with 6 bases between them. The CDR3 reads CASSLGLDNEQFF. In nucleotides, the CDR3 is TGTGCCAGCAGCTTAGGACTTGACAATGAGCAGTTCTTC.

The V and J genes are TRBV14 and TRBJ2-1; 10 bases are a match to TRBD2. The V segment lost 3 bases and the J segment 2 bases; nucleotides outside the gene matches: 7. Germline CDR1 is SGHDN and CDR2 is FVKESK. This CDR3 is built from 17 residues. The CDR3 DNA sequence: TGTGCCAGCAGCCAGAGGGGGACTAGCGAAGCCTACAATGAGCAGTTCTTC. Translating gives CASSQRGTSEAYNEQFF.